This is a list of T cell receptor beta chains from one sample in a study of blood T cell repertoires in COVID-19. Repertoires were generated with immunoSEQ multiplex PCR, while TCRdb's copy carries only in-frame clones and drops some. This table has roughly 41,000 clones, 86% appearing once. The source material was PBMCs or T cells enriched from blood (not recorded which). Source of these receptors: a woman between 50 and 59 years old who had recovered from COVID-19. Both conserved end residues are trimmed from each CDR3.

v_call: TRBV27; cdr3_length: 13; j_call: TRBJ2-1; cdr3_aa: ASSPGTSGSNEQF
v_call: TRBV10-1; cdr3_length: 18; j_call: TRBJ2-1; cdr3_aa: ASSDSPGLAGSTLYNEQF
v_call: TRBV15; cdr3_length: 19; j_call: TRBJ2-2; cdr3_aa: ATSRERTGTGGARNTGELF
v_call: TRBV6-5; cdr3_length: 13; j_call: TRBJ1-1; cdr3_aa: ASSYSSGPGTEAF
v_call: TRBV7-9; cdr3_length: 11; j_call: TRBJ1-1; cdr3_aa: ASSPTGNTEAF
v_call: TRBV18; cdr3_length: 13; j_call: TRBJ2-7; cdr3_aa: ASSPNGGSSGEQY
v_call: TRBV5-1; cdr3_length: 13; j_call: TRBJ2-7; cdr3_aa: ASSVTQGLRWEQY
v_call: TRBV18; cdr3_length: 13; j_call: TRBJ1-1; cdr3_aa: ASSPYDRAITEAF
v_call: TRBV7-9; cdr3_length: 11; j_call: TRBJ2-1; cdr3_aa: ASSLSGNNEQF
v_call: TRBV11-2; cdr3_length: 15; j_call: TRBJ2-2; cdr3_aa: ASSLFGQGARTGELF
v_call: TRBV12-3/TRBV12-4; cdr3_length: 11; j_call: TRBJ1-2; cdr3_aa: ASSATGLVGYT
v_call: TRBV15; cdr3_length: 15; j_call: TRBJ1-1; cdr3_aa: ATSRAGRGLMNTEAF
v_call: TRBV4-1; cdr3_length: 15; j_call: TRBJ1-3; cdr3_aa: ASSQGDRGRSGNTIY
v_call: TRBV4-1; cdr3_length: 13; j_call: TRBJ2-7; cdr3_aa: ASSQEDRGQIEQY
v_call: TRBV15; cdr3_length: 13; j_call: TRBJ2-5; cdr3_aa: ATSRGGTGVKTQY
v_call: TRBV5-1; cdr3_length: 13; j_call: TRBJ2-2; cdr3_aa: ASSPTPVNTGELF
v_call: TRBV5-1; cdr3_length: 13; j_call: TRBJ2-1; cdr3_aa: ASSSFRTGRNEQF
v_call: TRBV28; cdr3_length: 12; j_call: TRBJ2-3; cdr3_aa: ASRSRGGADTQY
v_call: TRBV18; cdr3_length: 14; j_call: TRBJ1-6; cdr3_aa: ASSPGQGALNSPLH
v_call: TRBV28; cdr3_length: 13; j_call: TRBJ2-1; cdr3_aa: ASSPPSTGYNEQF
v_call: TRBV7-2; cdr3_length: 12; j_call: TRBJ1-1; cdr3_aa: ASRLQLLQVATF
v_call: TRBV5-4; cdr3_length: 14; j_call: TRBJ2-3; cdr3_aa: ASSLRGGLGTDTQY
v_call: TRBV19; cdr3_length: 13; j_call: TRBJ2-1; cdr3_aa: ASSINHGGRGEQF
v_call: TRBV18; cdr3_length: 13; j_call: TRBJ1-2; cdr3_aa: ASSPSLGRQAGYT
v_call: TRBV19; cdr3_length: 14; j_call: TRBJ2-7; cdr3_aa: ASSASSDHLSYEQY
v_call: TRBV5-4; cdr3_length: 15; j_call: TRBJ2-2; cdr3_aa: ASSLWGPGLATGELF
v_call: TRBV6-1; cdr3_length: 15; j_call: TRBJ2-5; cdr3_aa: ASSEPGQGRLQETQY
v_call: TRBV6-2/TRBV6-3; cdr3_length: 14; j_call: TRBJ1-5; cdr3_aa: ASSTRAGQVYQPQH
v_call: TRBV6-5; cdr3_length: 12; j_call: TRBJ2-2; cdr3_aa: ASSYSVDTGELF
v_call: TRBV4-1; cdr3_length: 12; j_call: TRBJ2-1; cdr3_aa: ASSRAGEANEQF
v_call: TRBV28; cdr3_length: 13; j_call: TRBJ2-2; cdr3_aa: ASSFGGPNTGELF
v_call: TRBV7-9; cdr3_length: 13; j_call: TRBJ2-3; cdr3_aa: ASSRSGTSTDTQY
v_call: TRBV30; cdr3_length: 10; j_call: TRBJ2-5; cdr3_aa: ARNRGQETQY
v_call: TRBV29-1; cdr3_length: 12; j_call: TRBJ1-1; cdr3_aa: SALLGTGITEAF
v_call: TRBV28; cdr3_length: 12; j_call: TRBJ1-2; cdr3_aa: ASSFVTGPYGYT
v_call: TRBV15; cdr3_length: 15; j_call: TRBJ1-4; cdr3_aa: ATSGPPGQGKAEKLF
v_call: TRBV6-5; cdr3_length: 13; j_call: TRBJ1-1; cdr3_aa: ASSYSRGGNTEAF
v_call: TRBV25-1; cdr3_length: 12; j_call: TRBJ1-4; cdr3_aa: ASSRDIGSEKLF
v_call: TRBV29-1; cdr3_length: 12; j_call: TRBJ2-3; cdr3_aa: SVTGTSGTDTQY
v_call: TRBV11-1; cdr3_length: 11; j_call: TRBJ1-1; cdr3_aa: ASSPDRYTEAF
v_call: TRBV19; cdr3_length: 14; j_call: TRBJ2-3; cdr3_aa: ASSIETSGSPDTQY
v_call: TRBV7-8; cdr3_length: 18; j_call: TRBJ2-6; cdr3_aa: ASSLPRGGETRYGANVLT